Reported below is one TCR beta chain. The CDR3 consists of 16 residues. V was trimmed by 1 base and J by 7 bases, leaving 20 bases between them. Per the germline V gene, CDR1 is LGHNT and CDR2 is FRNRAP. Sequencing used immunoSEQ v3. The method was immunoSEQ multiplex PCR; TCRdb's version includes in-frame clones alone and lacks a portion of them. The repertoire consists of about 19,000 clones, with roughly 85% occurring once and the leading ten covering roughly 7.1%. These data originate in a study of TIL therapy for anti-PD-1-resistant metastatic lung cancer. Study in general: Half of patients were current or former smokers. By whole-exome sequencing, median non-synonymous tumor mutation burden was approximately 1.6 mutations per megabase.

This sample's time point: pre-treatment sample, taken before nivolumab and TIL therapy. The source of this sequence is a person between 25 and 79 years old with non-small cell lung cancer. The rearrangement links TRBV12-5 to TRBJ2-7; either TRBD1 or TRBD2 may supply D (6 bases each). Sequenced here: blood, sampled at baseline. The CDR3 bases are TGTGCTAGTGGTTTGGATTTTACAGGGACGGGGGAGGAGCAGTACTTC. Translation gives CASGLDFTGTGEEQYF.